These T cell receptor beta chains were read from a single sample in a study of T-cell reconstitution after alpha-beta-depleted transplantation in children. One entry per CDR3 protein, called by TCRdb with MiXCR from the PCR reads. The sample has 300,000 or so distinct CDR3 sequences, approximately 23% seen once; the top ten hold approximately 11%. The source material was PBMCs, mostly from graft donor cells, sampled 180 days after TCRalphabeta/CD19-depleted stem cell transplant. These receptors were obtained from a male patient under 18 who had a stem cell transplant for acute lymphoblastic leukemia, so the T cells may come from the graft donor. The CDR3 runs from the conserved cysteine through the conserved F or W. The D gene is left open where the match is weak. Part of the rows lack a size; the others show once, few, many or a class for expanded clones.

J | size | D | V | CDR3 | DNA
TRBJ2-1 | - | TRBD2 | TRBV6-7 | CASSYGWRGYNEQFF | TGTGCCAGCAGTTACGGGTGGCGGGGGTACAATGAGCAGTTCTTC
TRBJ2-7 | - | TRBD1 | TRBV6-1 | CASRTGQVYEQYF | TGTGCCAGCAGGACGGGACAGGTCTACGAGCAGTACTTC
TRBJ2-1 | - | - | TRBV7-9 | CASSLIQGYNEQFF | TGTGCCAGCAGCTTGATTCAGGGCTACAATGAGCAGTTCTTC
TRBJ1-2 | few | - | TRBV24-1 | CATSDATGNLFGYTF | TGTGCCACCAGTGATGCTACCGGTAACCTATTCGGCTACACCTTC
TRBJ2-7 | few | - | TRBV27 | CASSYSTRGKAYEQYF | TGTGCCAGCAGTTATTCGACGAGGGGGAAGGCCTACGAGCAGTACTTC
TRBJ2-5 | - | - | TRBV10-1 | CASSEYQAQGTQYF | TGCGCCAGCAGTGAGTACCAGGCTCAAGGGACCCAGTACTTC
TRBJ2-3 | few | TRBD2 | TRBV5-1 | CASSPPTSGRGSTDTQYF | TGCGCCAGCAGCCCGCCGACTAGCGGGAGAGGTAGCACAGATACGCAGTATTTT
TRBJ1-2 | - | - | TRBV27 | CASSPTGWYYGYTF | TGTGCCAGCAGTCCGACAGGATGGTACTATGGCTACACCTTC
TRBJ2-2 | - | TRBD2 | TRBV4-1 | CASSRGLAGHTGELFF | TGCGCCAGCAGCCGGGGCCTAGCGGGACACACCGGGGAGCTGTTTTTT
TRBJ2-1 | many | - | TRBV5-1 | CASSVRPSEQFF | TGCGCCAGCAGCGTGAGGCCAAGTGAGCAGTTCTTC
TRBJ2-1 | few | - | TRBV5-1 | CASSLALASSSYNEQFF | TGCGCCAGCAGCTTGGCCTTAGCGTCTAGCTCCTACAATGAGCAGTTCTTC
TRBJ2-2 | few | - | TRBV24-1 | CATRRNTGELFF | TGTGCCACCAGGAGGAACACCGGGGAGCTGTTTTTT
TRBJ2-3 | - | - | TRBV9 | CASSGRVTSTDTQYF | TGTGCCAGCAGCGGCAGAGTAACGAGCACAGATACGCAGTATTTT
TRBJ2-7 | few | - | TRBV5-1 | CASSFMGPTYEQYF | TGCGCCAGCAGCTTCATGGGCCCAACCTACGAGCAGTACTTC
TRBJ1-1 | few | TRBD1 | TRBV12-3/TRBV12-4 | CASSPSDRVGEAFF | TGTGCCAGCAGCCCCTCGGACAGGGTTGGTGAAGCTTTCTTT
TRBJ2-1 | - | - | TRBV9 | CASSSRKSQWPGADEQFF | TGTGCCAGCAGCAGTCGGAAGTCCCAGTGGCCTGGAGCCGATGAGCAGTTCTTC
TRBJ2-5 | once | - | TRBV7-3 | CAGSFAGGAQYF | TGTGCCGGCAGCTTCGCCGGAGGGGCCCAGTACTTC
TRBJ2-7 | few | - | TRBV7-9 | CASSFRRGAGEQYF | TGTGCCAGCAGCTTTCGGAGGGGGGCCGGGGAGCAGTACTTC
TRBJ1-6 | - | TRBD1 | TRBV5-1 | CASSLTGTGVYNSPLHF | TGCGCCAGCAGCTTGACCGGGACAGGGGTCTATAATTCACCCCTCCACTTT
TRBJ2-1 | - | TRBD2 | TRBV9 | CASSVGTTSSYNEQFF | TGTGCCAGCAGCGTCGGGACTACGAGCTCCTACAATGAGCAGTTCTTC
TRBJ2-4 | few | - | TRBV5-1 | CASSLDSLTENIQYF | TGCGCCAGCAGCTTGGATTCTCTAACGGAAAACATTCAGTACTTC
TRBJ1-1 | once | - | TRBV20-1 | CSARVHSNTEAFF | TGCAGTGCTAGAGTTCATTCGAACACTGAAGCTTTCTTT
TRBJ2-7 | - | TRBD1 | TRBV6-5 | CASSYTGTGYANEQYF | TGTGCCAGCAGTTACACCGGGACAGGGTACGCCAACGAGCAGTACTTC
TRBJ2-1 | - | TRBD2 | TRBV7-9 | CASSKEREWTYEQFF | TGTGCCAGCAGCAAGGAGCGGGAATGGACGTATGAGCAGTTCTTC
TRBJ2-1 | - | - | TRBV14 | CASSHGRTSNEQFF | TGTGCCAGCAGCCACGGCCGGACTTCCAATGAGCAGTTCTTC
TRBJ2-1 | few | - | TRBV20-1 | CSARGYTGYHNEQFF | TGCAGTGCTAGAGGGTACACAGGGTACCACAATGAGCAGTTCTTC
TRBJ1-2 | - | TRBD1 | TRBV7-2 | CASSLSPTGGPYGYTF | TGTGCCAGCAGCTTATCCCCCACAGGGGGCCCCTATGGCTACACCTTC
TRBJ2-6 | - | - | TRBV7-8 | CASSFKGANVLTF | TGTGCCAGCAGCTTCAAGGGGGCCAACGTCCTGACTTTC